This T cell receptor beta chain derives from a study of blood T cell repertoires in COVID-19. The CDR3 covers 23 residues. After removal of 8 bases from V and 0 bases from J, the junction contained 22 bases not matched to a gene. In the original workflow: Nucleated cell counts were estimated from reference gene primer amplification. Profiled with immunoSEQ multiplex PCR; TCRdb holds only in-frame clones, not every one. V and J calls plus clone size are reproduced from that table; the DNA served to infer D and trimming. Of 300,000 to 400,000 clones listed, around 91% were seen once; the top ten hold approximately 3.5%.

The chain is built from TRBV23-1 and TRBJ2-1; 16 nucleotides match TRBD2. TRBV23-1 is designated an ORF whose function remains uncertain. Sequenced material: peripheral blood. The receptor comes from a woman in her late teens or twenties who had recovered from COVID-19. CDR3 DNA: TGCGCCAGCGGTGTCGAGCCGGGAGTCGTGGGACTAGCGGGAGGGAGCTCCTACAATGAGCAGTTCTTC. Encoded protein: CASGVEPGVVGLAGGSSYNEQFF.